The TCR beta chain under discussion was sequenced for a study of resident and recirculating memory T cells in vitiligo. Overall study: Each patient gave two lesional and two nonlesional epidermal shave biopsies, plus PBMCs. The samples were homogenized without cell sorting before genomic DNA extraction. Broader study findings: Vitiligo lesions lacked a unique dominant clone, and clonality varied.

For this clone: The antigen is not known.

Libraries were prepared by immunoSEQ multiplex PCR; TCRdb keeps only in-frame clonotypes and omits some of them. This table holds more than 65,000 clones, approximately 93% found once. Trimming at V came to 3 bases and at J to 3 bases, leaving 4 bases not matched to a gene. There are 16 residues in the CDR3. Germline assignment: CDR1 KGHSH and CDR2 LQKENI. The source is a male donor with vitiligo. The chain carries TRBV18 and TRBJ1-5; 11 bases match TRBD1. Sequenced: blood. The CDR3 nucleotides read TGTGCCAGCTCACCGGGACAGGGGGGCTTCAATCAGCCCCAGCATTTT. Residues: CASSPGQGGFNQPQHF.